Listed here are 17 T cell receptor beta chains from one sample, sequenced in a study of blood T cell repertoires in COVID-19. Sequencing used immunoSEQ multiplex PCR; TCRdb keeps in-frame clones, though not all of them. The sample shows about 81,000 clones, approximately 89% of them seen only once. The sequenced material came from peripheral blood. These receptor sequences come from a man aged 65 to 85 with active or convalescent COVID-19.

This sequence joins TRBV7-3 and TRBJ2-5, with 10 positions matching TRBD2. Germline CDR1 and CDR2: SGHTA and FQGTGA. The CDR3 contains 15 residues. Trimming cost V 2 bases and J 4 bases; bases outside gene matches: 4. CDR3 sequence: CASSLLPSGGETQYF. CDR3 in DNA: TGTGCCAGCAGCTTACTCCCTAGCGGGGGAGAGACCCAGTACTTC.

The J gene is TRBJ1-5, the V gene TRBV7-8; unclear D gene. Between the trimmed V and J ends, which lost 5 bases and 2 bases, there was a span of 13 bases. This CDR3 has 15 residues. Germline V gene data show CDR1 as SGHVS and CDR2 as FQNEAQ. CDR3 residues: CASSPSGGGNQPQHF. Here the CDR3 DNA reads TGTGCCAGCAGCCCGTCGGGCGGGGGCAATCAGCCCCAGCATTTT.

The J gene is TRBJ1-4, the V gene TRBV5-1; D call uncertain. Deletions cut 0 bases from V and 3 bases from J, with 9 bases between. The length of the CDR3 is 15 residues. Germline V lookup: CDR1 SGHRS, CDR2 YFSETQ. In DNA, the CDR3 is TGCGCCAGCAGCTTGGGTTCGGTCCCTAATGAAAAACTGTTTTTT. Encoded protein: CASSLGSVPNEKLFF. Drawing the rest from reference TRBV5-1 and TRBJ1-4, the complete variable domain is KAGVTQTPRYLIKTRGQQVTLSCSPISGHRSVSWYQQTPGQGLQFLFEYFSETQRNKGNFPGRFSGRQFSNSRSEMNVSTLELGDSALYLCASSLGSVPNEKLFFGSGTQLSVL.

The V and J genes are TRBV24-1 and TRBJ2-1; 8 bases align to TRBD1. The CDR3 is made up of 15 amino acids. Germline lookup yields CDR1 KGHDR and CDR2 SFDVKD. Unmatched junction bases numbered 10, after V lost 5 bases and J lost 8 bases. This chain's CDR3 is CATSGSTGGRDEQFF. Written as DNA, the CDR3 is TGTGCCACCAGTGGTAGCACAGGGGGAAGGGATGAGCAGTTCTTC.

J is TRBJ1-2 and V is TRBV3-1 (or the pseudogene TRBV3-2), with 11 bases fitting TRBD1. With V trimmed by 3 bases and J by 3 bases, 3 bases remained unmatched. CDR1 is LGHDT and CDR2 is YNNKEL in the germline V gene (reference sequence). This CDR3 is built from 15 residues. The DNA for the CDR3 is TGTGCCAGCAGCCACCGGACAGGGGGCCACTATGGCTACACCTTC. It translates to CASSHRTGGHYGYTF.

The chain couples TRBV10-3 to TRBJ1-2, with 7 nucleotides matching TRBD1. Germline trimming cut 5 bases from V and 7 bases from J; bases unmatched to any gene: 7. The CDR3 is 13 amino acids. Germline-derived CDR1 and CDR2 are ENHRY and SYGVKD. CDR3 sequence: CAISSTGPSGYTF. The CDR3 nucleotides read TGTGCCATCAGTTCGACAGGGCCTAGTGGCTACACCTTC.

The chain recombines TRBV2 with TRBJ2-5; 8 bases line up with TRBD1. CDR1 and CDR2 (germline): SNHLY, FYNNEI. The J segment lost 2 bases and the V segment lost 4 bases, leaving 9 bases of the junction unmatched. The CDR3 has 16 amino acids. The chain's CDR3 is CASSASGGAGQETQYF. The DNA of the CDR3 is TGTGCCAGCAGTGCTTCAGGGGGCGCGGGACAAGAGACCCAGTACTTC.

The rearrangement links TRBV7-2 to TRBJ2-6, with a weak D call TRBD2 (6 bases). Between the trimmed V and J ends, which lost 5 bases and 0 bases, there was a span of 11 bases. The CDR3 length is 16 residues. CDR1 is SGHTA, CDR2 FQGNSA, per germline. The CDR3 sequence is CASSPSGVSGANVLTF. The CDR3 DNA reads as TGTGCCAGCAGCCCGTCGGGGGTCTCTGGGGCCAACGTCCTGACTTTC.

The chain carries TRBV2 and TRBJ2-5; 12 positions match TRBD1. The CDR3 loop spans 13 amino acids. The V gene's germline CDR1 is SNHLY and CDR2 FYNNEI. The V segment lost 8 bases and the J segment 6 bases; nucleotides outside the gene matches: 4. In DNA form, the CDR3 reads TGTGCCAGCGGGGACAGGGGGCTACAGACCCAGTACTTC. Encoded protein: CASGDRGLQTQYF.

The rearrangement uses TRBV5-6 and TRBJ2-5, with 12 bases matching TRBD2. There are 16 residues in the CDR3. V trimming: 2 bases; J trimming: 7 bases; junction bases outside the gene matches: 9. Germline loops: CDR1 SGHDT, CDR2 YYEEEE. In DNA, the CDR3 is TGTGCCAGCAGCTTCTCACTAGCGGGGGGTTATGGGACCCAGTACTTC. Translating it yields CASSFSLAGGYGTQYF.

The chain uses TRBV6-6 and TRBJ1-6, with TRBD1 identical over 8 bases. With 6 bases clipped from V and 6 bases from J, the junction kept 4 bases outside the gene matches. Germline CDR1 MNHNY, CDR2 SVGAGI (reference sequence). This CDR3 has 14 residues. The CDR3 loop is CASSGQGSNSPLHF. The CDR3, as DNA: TGTGCCAGCAGCGGACAGGGCTCTAATTCACCCCTCCACTTT.

The V call is TRBV9, the J call TRBJ1-1, with 7 bases matching TRBD1. CDR3 length: 14 amino acids. Germline loops: CDR1 SGDLS, CDR2 YYNGEE. The trim removed 5 bases at V and 1 base at J, leaving 5 bases unmatched. CDR3: CASSEWTGNTEAFF. CDR3 sequence (DNA): TGTGCCAGCAGTGAGTGGACAGGGAACACTGAAGCTTTCTTT.

This chain uses TRBV7-9 with TRBJ1-2; D gene uncertain. CDR3 length: 12 amino acids. CDR1 and CDR2 (germline): SEHNR, FQNEAQ (reference sequence). Between the trimmed V and J ends, which lost 5 bases and 5 bases, there was a span of 9 bases. CDR3 coding DNA: TGTGCCAGCAGCCGCATCGGGTATGGCTACACCTTC. Its protein is CASSRIGYGYTF.

This clone has only one observation. This chain uses TRBV7-2 with TRBJ2-7; D remains ambiguous. V lost 3 bases and J lost 5, with 11 bases in between. This CDR3 is 13 amino acids long. Germline loops: CDR1 SGHTA, CDR2 FQGNSA. CDR3 amino acids: CASSLRNPHEQYF. CDR3 DNA sequence: TGTGCCAGCAGCTTGAGGAACCCCCACGAGCAGTACTTC.

The chain has TRBV7-6 and TRBJ1-4; D remains ambiguous. Trimming took 1 base from V and 8 from J, leaving 11 bases between them. The CDR3 loop spans 14 amino acids. The germline V gene has CDR1 SGHVS and CDR2 FNYEAQ. CDR3 amino acids: CASSLEVGEEKLFF. For the CDR3, the DNA is TGTGCCAGCAGCTTAGAAGTGGGCGAGGAAAAACTGTTTTTT.

The count of this clone is one. The V call is TRBV3-1 (or the pseudogene TRBV3-2), the J call TRBJ2-1, with a weak D call TRBD1 (6 bases). The CDR3 has 15 residues. V lost 5 bases and J 0 bases, leaving 11 bases between the germline ends. Germline CDR1 LGHDT, CDR2 YNNKEL (reference sequence). CDR3 coding DNA: TGTGCCAGCAGCACCGGGACAAGCTCCTACAATGAGCAGTTCTTC. It translates to CASSTGTSSYNEQFF.

The rearrangement joins TRBV14 to TRBJ1-1; maybe TRBD1 (6 bases). The germline V gene has CDR1 SGHDN and CDR2 FVKESK. Trimming pared 8 bases from V and 0 bases from J, leaving 10 bases between. The CDR3 has 13 residues. The DNA of the CDR3 is TGTGCCAGCGCCGGGACAATGAACACTGAAGCTTTCTTT. Its translation: CASAGTMNTEAFF.